Sequencing of this T cell receptor (beta chain) was carried out in a study of cytotoxic CD8 clonotypes in ibrutinib-treated CLL. Study context: Responses: about 25 partial, 2 complete; after median approximately 70 months, around 15 stayed remitted, around twelve progressed.

General study points: Sampling of sustained-remission and progressing patients occurred at differing times.

J lost 5 bases, V lost 6 bases, and 3 bases had no gene match. The CDR3 loop spans 12 amino acids. Germline V CDR1 and CDR2: KGHSH, LQKENI. Produced via immunoSEQ multiplex PCR; TCRdb's table is partial and in-frame only. The table includes 52,000 or so clones, around 52% detected once. As concerns this clone: The antigen is not known. The sample carries other DNA sequences with the same CDR3.

Sequenced here: PBMCs, sampled at disease progression, from a patient treated with ibrutinib. The sequence came from a human donor with chronic lymphocytic leukemia. The chain is built from TRBV18 and TRBJ1-1, with 7 nucleotides matching TRBD1. CDR3 protein: CASSRQGTEAFF. DNA of the CDR3: TGTGCCAGCTCCCGACAGGGTACTGAAGCTTTCTTT.